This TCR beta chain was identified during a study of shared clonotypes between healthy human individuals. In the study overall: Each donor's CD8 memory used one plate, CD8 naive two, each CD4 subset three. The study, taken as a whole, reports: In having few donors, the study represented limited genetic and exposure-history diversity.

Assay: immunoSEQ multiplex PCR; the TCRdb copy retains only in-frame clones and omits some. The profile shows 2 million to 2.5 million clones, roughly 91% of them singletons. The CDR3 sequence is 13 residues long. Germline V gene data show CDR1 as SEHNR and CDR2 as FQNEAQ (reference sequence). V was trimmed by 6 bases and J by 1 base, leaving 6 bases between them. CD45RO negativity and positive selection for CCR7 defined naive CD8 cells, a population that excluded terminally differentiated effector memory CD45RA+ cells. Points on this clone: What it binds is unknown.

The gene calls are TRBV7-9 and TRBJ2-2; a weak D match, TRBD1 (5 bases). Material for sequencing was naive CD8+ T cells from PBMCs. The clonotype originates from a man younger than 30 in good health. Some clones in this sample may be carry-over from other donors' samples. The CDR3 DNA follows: TGTGCCAGCAGTAGGGGGAACACCGGGGAGCTGTTTTTT. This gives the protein CASSRGNTGELFF.